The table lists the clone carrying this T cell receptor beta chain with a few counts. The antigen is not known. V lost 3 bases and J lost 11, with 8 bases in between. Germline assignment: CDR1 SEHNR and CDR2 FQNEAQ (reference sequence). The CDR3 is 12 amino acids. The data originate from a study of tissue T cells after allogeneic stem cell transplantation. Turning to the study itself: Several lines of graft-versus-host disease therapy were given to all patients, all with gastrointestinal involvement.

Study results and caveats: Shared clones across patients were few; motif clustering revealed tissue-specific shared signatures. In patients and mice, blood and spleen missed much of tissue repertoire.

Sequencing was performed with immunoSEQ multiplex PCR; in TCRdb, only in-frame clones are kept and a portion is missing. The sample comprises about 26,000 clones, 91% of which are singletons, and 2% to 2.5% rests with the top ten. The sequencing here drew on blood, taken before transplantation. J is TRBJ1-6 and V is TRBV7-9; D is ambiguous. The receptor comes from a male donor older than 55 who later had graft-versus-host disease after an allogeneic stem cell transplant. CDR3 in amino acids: CASSFISPPLHF. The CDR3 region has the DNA TGTGCCAGCAGCTTTATATCCCCACCCCTCCACTTT.